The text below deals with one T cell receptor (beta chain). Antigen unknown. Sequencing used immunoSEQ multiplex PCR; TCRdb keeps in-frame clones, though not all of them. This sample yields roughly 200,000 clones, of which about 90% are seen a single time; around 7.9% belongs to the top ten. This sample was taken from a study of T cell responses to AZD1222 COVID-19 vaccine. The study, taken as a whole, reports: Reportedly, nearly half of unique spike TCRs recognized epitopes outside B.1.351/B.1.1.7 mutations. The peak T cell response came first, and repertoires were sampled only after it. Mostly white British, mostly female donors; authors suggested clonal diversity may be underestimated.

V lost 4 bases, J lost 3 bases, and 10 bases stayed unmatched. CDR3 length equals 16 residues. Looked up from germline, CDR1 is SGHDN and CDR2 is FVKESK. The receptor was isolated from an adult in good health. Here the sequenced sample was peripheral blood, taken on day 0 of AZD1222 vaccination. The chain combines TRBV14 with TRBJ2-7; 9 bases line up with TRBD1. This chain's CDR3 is CASSRGGHRGLYEQYF. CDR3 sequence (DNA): TGTGCCAGCAGCCGGGGCGGTCACAGGGGGCTCTACGAGCAGTACTTC.